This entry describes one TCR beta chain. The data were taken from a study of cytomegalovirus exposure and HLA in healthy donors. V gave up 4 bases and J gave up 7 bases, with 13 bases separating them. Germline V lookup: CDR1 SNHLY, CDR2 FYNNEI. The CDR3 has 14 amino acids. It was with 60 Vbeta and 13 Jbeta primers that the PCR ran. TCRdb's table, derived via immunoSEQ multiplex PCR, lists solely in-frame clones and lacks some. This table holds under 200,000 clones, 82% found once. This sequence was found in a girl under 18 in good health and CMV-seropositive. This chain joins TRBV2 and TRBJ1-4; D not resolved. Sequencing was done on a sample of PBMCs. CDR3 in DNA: TGTGCCAGCAGTGTGGAGGGCCTCGGTGAAAAACTGTTTTTT. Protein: CASSVEGLGEKLFF. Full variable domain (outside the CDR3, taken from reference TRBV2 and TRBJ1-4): EPEVTQTPSHQVTQMGQEVILRCVPISNHLYFYWYRQILGQKVEFLVSFYNNEISEKSEIFDDQFSVERPDGSNFTLKIRSTKLEDSAMYFCASSVEGLGEKLFFGSGTQLSVL.